Shown below are 9 T cell receptor beta chains from a single sample sequenced in a study of OX40 agonist ivuxolimab in advanced cancers. The method was immunoSEQ multiplex PCR; TCRdb's version includes in-frame clones alone and lacks a portion of them. Counted here are about 89,000 clones, more than 75% occurring once; the ten biggest clones make up 0.6% to 0.75%. The sequenced sample was CD4+ or CD8+ T cells sorted from blood, obtained in a trial of the OX40 agonist ivuxolimab. The receptor source for this set is an adult with an advanced solid tumor such as melanoma, head and neck, liver or kidney cancer.

The chain carries TRBV5-1 and TRBJ2-2; 9 bases fit TRBD2. The germline V gene has CDR1 SGHRS and CDR2 YFSETQ. The CDR3 has 16 amino acids. The V gene end was trimmed by 10 bases and the J gene end by 0 bases; junction bases not matched to a gene: 10. The CDR3 DNA sequence: TGCGCCTCAAAGTCTAGCGGGGCGTCGAACACCGGGGAGCTGTTTTTT. This translates into CASKSSGASNTGELFF.

This sequence joins TRBV4-3 and TRBJ1-3; D possibly corresponds to TRBD1 (5 bases). V shed 1 base and J shed 2 bases, with 18 bases lying between them. CDR1 and CDR2 from the germline V gene are LGHNA and YSLEER. The CDR3 totals 18 residues. The CDR3 nucleotides read TGCGCCAGCAGCCAAGTAGTATCCGTCCGGGGGACTGGAAACACCATATATTTT. This sequence encodes CASSQVVSVRGTGNTIYF.

The chain is built from TRBV18 and TRBJ2-5; TRBD2 matches at 13 bases. CDR3 length equals 17 residues. Trimming took 0 bases from V and 2 from J; bases not matched to a gene: 3. Germline V gene data show CDR1 as KGHSH and CDR2 as LQKENI. The CDR3 sequence: CASSPPLAGGRQETQYF. Written as DNA, the CDR3 is TGTGCCAGCTCACCACCACTAGCGGGGGGGCGACAAGAGACCCAGTACTTC.

The J gene is TRBJ1-3, the V gene TRBV29-1; D is ambiguous. Germline CDR1 is SQVTM and CDR2 is ANQGSEA. The CDR3 extends over 13 amino acids. The CDR3 nucleotides read TGCAGTGCGGCGGTTTTCTCTGGAAACACCATATATTTT. Protein product: CSAAVFSGNTIYF.

In this sample, this clone turned up once. The chain carries TRBV9 and TRBJ1-1, with D tentatively TRBD1 (5 bases). The V end was cut by 4 bases, the J end by 1 base, with 17 bases between. The CDR3 spans 16 residues. Germline assignment: CDR1 SGDLS and CDR2 YYNGEE. The CDR3 coding sequence is TGTGCCAGCAGCTTCCTCGGGGGGGAGACGAACACTGAAGCTTTCTTT. As protein: CASSFLGGETNTEAFF.

This chain uses TRBV27 with TRBJ2-7; 8 nucleotides agree with TRBD2. Trimming removed 5 bases from V and 0 bases from J; junction bases left unmatched: 6. The CDR3 is 15 residues long. Germline CDR1 MNHEY, CDR2 SMNVEV (reference sequence). In DNA form, the CDR3 reads TGTGCCAGCAGTCGCCAGCGGGAGAGCTCCTACGAGCAGTACTTC. Translated, it gives CASSRQRESSYEQYF.

The chain uses TRBV7-2 and TRBJ1-3, with D maybe TRBD1 (6 bases). This CDR3 is 17 amino acids long. With 1 base removed from V and 0 bases from J, the gap between germline ends came to 13 bases. Per the germline V gene, CDR1 is SGHTA and CDR2 is FQGNSA. The CDR3 DNA follows: TGTGCCAGCAGCTTAGTGGGACACCTGAGCTCTGGAAACACCATATATTTT. Encoded protein: CASSLVGHLSSGNTIYF.

The rearrangement uses TRBV19 and TRBJ2-3; the D is unclear. The CDR3 totals 13 residues. Germline CDR1 reads LNHDA; CDR2 reads SQIVND (reference sequence). V shed 6 bases and J shed 3 bases, with 10 bases lying between them. CDR3 bases: TGTGCCAGTAGGCAGGACCTTACAGATACGCAGTATTTT. Translation gives CASRQDLTDTQYF.

V usage is TRBV18 and J usage is TRBJ1-1, with D tentatively TRBD1 (5 bases). The V gene's germline CDR1 is KGHSH and CDR2 LQKENI. CDR3 size: 13 residues. V lost 6 bases and J lost 1, with 9 bases in between. In DNA form, the CDR3 reads TGTGCCAGCTCGGGCGGGGGGAACACTGAAGCTTTCTTT. Amino acids: CASSGGGNTEAFF.